These 5 T cell receptor beta chains came from one sample sequenced in a study of blood T cells in healthy people across ages. The second PCR ran about 7 to 12 cycles with a sample-barcoded 5' primer and J-beta primers. TCRdb recomputed calls from the 5' RACE reads with MiXCR, one row per CDR3 protein. The sample lists about 1.8 million distinct CDR3 sequences, around half occurring once. Sequencing used blood. The source is a woman aged 40 to 50 in good health.

This rearrangement joins TRBV7-9 to TRBJ1-4; a possible D gene is TRBD1 (5 bases). This CDR3 comprises 12 residues. Germline-derived CDR1 and CDR2 are SEHNR and FQNEAQ (reference sequence). Trimming cost V 8 bases and J 7 bases, with 11 bases left between them. CDR3 DNA sequence: TGTGCCAGCCGGGGGAGAGGTGAAAAACTGTTTTTT. Translation: CASRGRGEKLFF.

This clonotype was counted ten times or more. The chain employs TRBV4-1 and TRBJ2-4, with 7 bases aligning to TRBD2. CDR3 length: 16 amino acids. Germline V gene lookup returns CDR1 MGHRA and CDR2 YSYEKL. Germline trimming cut 1 base from V and 0 bases from J; bases unmatched to any gene: 3. The CDR3 loop reads CASSQVSGLAKNIQYF. The CDR3 region has the DNA TGCGCCAGCAGCCAAGTTAGCGGGTTAGCCAAAAACATTCAGTACTTC.

The gene calls are TRBV28 and TRBJ2-5; D might be TRBD2 (5 bases). The CDR3 consists of 15 residues. V gave up 6 bases and J gave up 3 bases, with 17 bases separating them. The germline CDR1 and CDR2 sequences are MDHEN and SYDVKM. The CDR3 DNA reads as TGTGCCAGCAGCACCCAACCTGGACTTAAAGAGACCCAGTACTTC. Translated: CASSTQPGLKETQYF.

This sequence joins TRBV5-1 and TRBJ1-4, with a tentative D call TRBD1 (5 bases). CDR3 size: 15 residues. V gave up 1 base and J gave up 8 bases, with 15 bases separating them. The V gene's germline CDR1 is SGHRS and CDR2 YFSETQ. In DNA form, the CDR3 reads TGCGCCAGCAGCTTGTTGGGGGACGGGGCCGAAAAACTGTTTTTT. It yields the protein CASSLLGDGAEKLFF.

This chain links TRBV3-1 with TRBJ2-7; weak D call: TRBD2 (5 bases). This CDR3 is 15 amino acids long. Per germline, CDR1 LGHDT and CDR2 YNNKEL (reference sequence). Trimming took off 4 bases at V and 3 bases at J, with 16 bases between the two ends. The CDR3 here is CASSPGRTFLYEQYF. DNA of the CDR3: TGTGCCAGCAGCCCTGGGCGGACTTTTCTCTACGAGCAGTACTTC.